Only one count was recorded for the clone carrying this T cell receptor (beta chain). What it recognizes is unknown. This sample was included in a study of blood T cell dynamics during melanoma immunotherapy. Study-level points and caveats: Whether repertoire-driving clones were melanoma-specific could not be determined.

Regarding time point: week 3, after first cycle of checkpoint inhibitor. Disease control meant complete response, partial response or stable disease at 12 weeks. Sequenced by immunoSEQ multiplex PCR; TCRdb stores in-frame clones only, minus some. The sample yields approximately 28,000 clones, roughly 83% seen once. Germline V gives CDR1 SQVTM, CDR2 ANQGSEA. Trimming stripped 3 bases from V and 5 bases from J, with 13 bases between. The CDR3 extends over 13 amino acids. This chain links TRBV29-1 with TRBJ2-5; the D gene could be TRBD1 or TRBD2 (6 bases each). Sequencing used blood, obtained from a patient treated with checkpoint blockade. The clonotype originates from a human donor with melanoma. The CDR3 here is CSVDWGAGETQYF. The CDR3 DNA sequence: TGCAGCGTTGATTGGGGGGCGGGGGAGACCCAGTACTTC.